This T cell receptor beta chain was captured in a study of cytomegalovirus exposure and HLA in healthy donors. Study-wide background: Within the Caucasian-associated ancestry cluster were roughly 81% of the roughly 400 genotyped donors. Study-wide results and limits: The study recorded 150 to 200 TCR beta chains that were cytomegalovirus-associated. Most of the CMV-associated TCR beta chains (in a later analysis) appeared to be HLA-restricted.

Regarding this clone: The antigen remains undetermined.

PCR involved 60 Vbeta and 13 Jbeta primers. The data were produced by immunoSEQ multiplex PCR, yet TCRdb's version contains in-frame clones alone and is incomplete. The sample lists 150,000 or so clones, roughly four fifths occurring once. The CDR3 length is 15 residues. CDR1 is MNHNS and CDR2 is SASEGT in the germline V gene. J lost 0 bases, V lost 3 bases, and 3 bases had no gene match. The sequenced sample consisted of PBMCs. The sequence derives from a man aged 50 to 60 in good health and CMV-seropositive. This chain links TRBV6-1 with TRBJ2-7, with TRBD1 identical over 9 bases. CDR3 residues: CASSEGTGISYEQYF. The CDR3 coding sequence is TGTGCCAGCAGTGAGGGGACAGGGATCTCCTACGAGCAGTACTTC.